This is a list of T cell receptor beta chains from one sample in a study of blood T cell repertoires in COVID-19. Using immunoSEQ multiplex PCR, the repertoire was profiled, and TCRdb retains in-frame clones only, with some absent. The sample shows nearly 250,000 clones, approximately 85% of them seen only once. The sequencing input was PBMCs or T cells enriched from blood (not recorded which). The receptors stem from a woman aged 45-65 years with acute COVID-19. Each CDR3 is given with its conserved first and last residue. The order of the fields is CDR3 DNA, CDR3 protein, D gene, J gene, V gene, clone size. D genes are given only for firm matches. A row's size may be missing; if present it is once, few, many or a size class.

DNA: TGTGCCAGCAGCTCATGGGGACTAGCGGGGGGCCCAGATACGCAGTATTTT; CDR3: CASSSWGLAGGPDTQYF; D: TRBD2; J: TRBJ2-3; V: TRBV7-3; size: -
DNA: TGCGCCAGCACTCCTCTAAAGACATGCAATGAGCAGTTCTTC; CDR3: CASTPLKTCNEQFF; D: -; J: TRBJ2-1; V: TRBV23-1; size: -
DNA: TGTGCCAGCAGCGACGGGCTAGCGAACATTCAGTACTTC; CDR3: CASSDGLANIQYF; D: -; J: TRBJ2-4; V: TRBV9; size: -
DNA: TGTGCCAGCAGCTGGGACAGGTCTCCTGAAAAACTGTTTTTT; CDR3: CASSWDRSPEKLFF; D: TRBD1; J: TRBJ1-4; V: TRBV7-2; size: -
DNA: TGTGCCAGCAGTCCCCATACAGGGGGCGGGAAGACTGAAGCTTTCTTT; CDR3: CASSPHTGGGKTEAFF; D: TRBD1; J: TRBJ1-1; V: TRBV27; size: -
DNA: TGTGCCAGCTCACCTACCGGGACAGGGAATGAAAAACTGTTTTTT; CDR3: CASSPTGTGNEKLFF; D: TRBD1; J: TRBJ1-4; V: TRBV18; size: -
DNA: TGTGCCAGTAGAAGAGGCTATAATTCACCCCTCCACTTT; CDR3: CASRRGYNSPLHF; D: -; J: TRBJ1-6; V: TRBV19; size: -
DNA: TGTGCCTTAGGGGGCGCGACCTACGAGCAGTACTTC; CDR3: CALGGATYEQYF; D: TRBD1; J: TRBJ2-7; V: TRBV30; size: -
DNA: TGTGCCAGCAGTGCTCGGAGCGGGGGGAACAATGAGCAGTTCTTC; CDR3: CASSARSGGNNEQFF; D: TRBD2; J: TRBJ2-1; V: TRBV2; size: -
DNA: TGTGCCAGCAGCTTAAGGACAGGGGGGCGAAGTGTAACTGAAGCTTTCTTT; CDR3: CASSLRTGGRSVTEAFF; D: TRBD1; J: TRBJ1-1; V: TRBV7-6; size: -
DNA: TGTGCCAGTAGTGACAACTCCGGGACAGGGTATAATACTGAAGCTTTCTTT; CDR3: CASSDNSGTGYNTEAFF; D: TRBD1; J: TRBJ1-1; V: TRBV19; size: -
DNA: TGTGCCAGCAGCCGGACGTTGGGGCAGGGGGCTAACTATGGCTACACCTTC; CDR3: CASSRTLGQGANYGYTF; D: TRBD1; J: TRBJ1-2; V: TRBV14; size: -
DNA: TGTGCCAGCAGCGTGGTAGCGGGGACACATGAGCAGTTCTTC; CDR3: CASSVVAGTHEQFF; D: TRBD2; J: TRBJ2-1; V: TRBV9; size: -
DNA: TGTGCGAGTGGTACCGGGACACCGAACACTGAAGCTTTCTTT; CDR3: CASGTGTPNTEAFF; D: -; J: TRBJ1-1; V: TRBV19; size: -
DNA: TGCGCCAGCAGCCGACAGGGAGGTTCACCCCTCCACTTT; CDR3: CASSRQGGSPLHF; D: TRBD1; J: TRBJ1-6; V: TRBV5-1; size: -
DNA: TGTGCCGGAAGCCAGGGGGCCACCATATATTTT; CDR3: CAGSQGATIYF; D: TRBD1; J: TRBJ1-3; V: TRBV6-5; size: -
DNA: TGTGCCAGTAGTATAAAGGGGGCTCAATGGGCTTTCTTT; CDR3: CASSIKGAQWAFF; D: TRBD1; J: TRBJ1-1; V: TRBV19; size: -
DNA: TGTGCCAGCAGTTTAGGGCAGGGTGCTGAAGCTTTCTTT; CDR3: CASSLGQGAEAFF; D: -; J: TRBJ1-1; V: TRBV12-3/TRBV12-4; size: -
DNA: TGTGCCTGCGGGCTAGCGGGGAGTCCCTACGAGCAGTACTTC; CDR3: CACGLAGSPYEQYF; D: TRBD2; J: TRBJ2-7; V: TRBV30; size: -
DNA: TGCGCCAGCAGCCAGGACAGGGCGGGGGAAAAACTGTTTTTT; CDR3: CASSQDRAGEKLFF; D: TRBD1; J: TRBJ1-4; V: TRBV4-3; size: -
DNA: TGTGCCAGCAGCCAAGATGCCAGTAATCAGCCCCAGCATTTT; CDR3: CASSQDASNQPQHF; D: -; J: TRBJ1-5; V: TRBV3-1/TRBV3-2; size: once
DNA: TGTGCCAGCAAACTTCCACAGGGATCTGGGGCCAACGTCCTGACTTTC; CDR3: CASKLPQGSGANVLTF; D: -; J: TRBJ2-6; V: TRBV7-9; size: once
DNA: TGTGCCAGCAGCCAAGATTCTAGCGGGGGGGCAAATGAGCAGTTCTTC; CDR3: CASSQDSSGGANEQFF; D: TRBD2; J: TRBJ2-1; V: TRBV3-1/TRBV3-2; size: -
DNA: TGTGCCAGCAGCTCGAGGACTAGCGGGGATTTCTACGAGCAGTACTTC; CDR3: CASSSRTSGDFYEQYF; D: TRBD2; J: TRBJ2-7; V: TRBV7-9; size: once
DNA: TGTGCCAGCAGAGGGAGGGAATTCGGCACTGAAGCTTTCTTT; CDR3: CASRGREFGTEAFF; D: -; J: TRBJ1-1; V: TRBV2; size: -
DNA: TGCGCCAGCAGCCAAGACAGGGGGCTGGGTCAGCCCCAGCATTTT; CDR3: CASSQDRGLGQPQHF; D: TRBD1; J: TRBJ1-5; V: TRBV4-3; size: -
DNA: TGTGCCAGCCCGGGGAGTACGCGCCCGGGGAATCAGCCCCAGCATTTT; CDR3: CASPGSTRPGNQPQHF; D: -; J: TRBJ1-5; V: TRBV11-2; size: -
DNA: TGTGCCAGCTCACCACGAGTACCGGACACTGAAGCTTTCTTT; CDR3: CASSPRVPDTEAFF; D: -; J: TRBJ1-1; V: TRBV18; size: -
DNA: TGCGCCAGCAGCCAAGATCTAGCGGGGGGGCGCAGTGAGCAGTTCTTC; CDR3: CASSQDLAGGRSEQFF; D: TRBD2; J: TRBJ2-1; V: TRBV4-3; size: -
DNA: TGTGCCAGTAGTACAGGGACTAGCGGGGGGACCGGGGAGCTGTTTTTT; CDR3: CASSTGTSGGTGELFF; D: TRBD2; J: TRBJ2-2; V: TRBV19; size: -
DNA: TGTGCCAGCAACCGAAAACCGCCCTCGTTAGGACTAGCTCATAGTACAGATACGCAGTATTTT; CDR3: CASNRKPPSLGLAHSTDTQYF; D: TRBD2; J: TRBJ2-3; V: TRBV13; size: once
DNA: TGTGCCAGCAGCTTGGCCGGACAGCAATATGGCTACACCTTC; CDR3: CASSLAGQQYGYTF; D: -; J: TRBJ1-2; V: TRBV7-8; size: -
DNA: TGTGCCAGCAGCATCGGACTAGCGGGCGTGGCCGAGCAGTACTTC; CDR3: CASSIGLAGVAEQYF; D: TRBD2; J: TRBJ2-7; V: TRBV11-2; size: -
DNA: TGTGCCAGTACAGGGGGCAGAGGGACTGAAGCTTTCTTT; CDR3: CASTGGRGTEAFF; D: TRBD1; J: TRBJ1-1; V: TRBV3-1/TRBV3-2; size: -
DNA: TGTGCCAGCTCACCGGGGACAGGGGGATTGAATCAGCCCCAGCATTTT; CDR3: CASSPGTGGLNQPQHF; D: TRBD1; J: TRBJ1-5; V: TRBV18; size: -
DNA: TGTGCCACCAGTGCAGGGGAATTCGACGAGCAGTACTTC; CDR3: CATSAGEFDEQYF; D: -; J: TRBJ2-7; V: TRBV24-1; size: few
DNA: TGTGCCAGCAGCCCAGACAGGGGGCTCCAAGAGACCCAGTACTTC; CDR3: CASSPDRGLQETQYF; D: TRBD1; J: TRBJ2-5; V: TRBV5-4; size: -
DNA: TGTGCCAGCAGCGTAGAGTCCGGGGTATTTGATACGCAGTATTTT; CDR3: CASSVESGVFDTQYF; D: -; J: TRBJ2-3; V: TRBV9; size: once
DNA: TGCGCCAGCAGCCAAGGGCGGGGGGCGGTCTATGGCTACACCTTC; CDR3: CASSQGRGAVYGYTF; D: -; J: TRBJ1-2; V: TRBV4-3; size: -
DNA: TGTGCCAGCAGCGCGCCGGGACTAGCGGGGTACGAGACCCAGTACTTC; CDR3: CASSAPGLAGYETQYF; D: TRBD2; J: TRBJ2-5; V: TRBV9; size: -
DNA: TGTGCCAGCTCACCGGGAGGGGCCCGCTCCTACGAGCAGTACTTC; CDR3: CASSPGGARSYEQYF; D: TRBD2; J: TRBJ2-7; V: TRBV18; size: -
DNA: TGTGCCAGCAGCGGCGGGGGGGGTAGGAATGAGCAGTTCTTC; CDR3: CASSGGGGRNEQFF; D: TRBD2; J: TRBJ2-1; V: TRBV7-2; size: -
DNA: TGTGCCAGCAGCTTGGGCCAGCCCTATGGCTACACCTTC; CDR3: CASSLGQPYGYTF; D: -; J: TRBJ1-2; V: TRBV7-2; size: -
DNA: TGTGCTAGCAGCCCGAAAAAAATGACTAGTGAGAACACCGGGGAGCTGTTTTTT; CDR3: CASSPKKMTSENTGELFF; D: -; J: TRBJ2-2; V: TRBV7-7; size: -
DNA: TGCAGCGTTGACAGGGGAGACAATCAGCCCCAGCATTTT; CDR3: CSVDRGDNQPQHF; D: -; J: TRBJ1-5; V: TRBV29-1; size: -
DNA: TGCAGCGTTGAGGAACAGGTTTTAACTGAAGCTTTCTTT; CDR3: CSVEEQVLTEAFF; D: -; J: TRBJ1-1; V: TRBV29-1; size: -
DNA: TGTGCCAGCAGCTTAGCGCGGTTGAACACTGAAGCTTTCTTT; CDR3: CASSLARLNTEAFF; D: -; J: TRBJ1-1; V: TRBV7-9; size: -
DNA: TGTGCCAGTAGTATAGGAGAGAGCTATGGCTACACCTTC; CDR3: CASSIGESYGYTF; D: -; J: TRBJ1-2; V: TRBV19; size: -
DNA: TGTGCCAGCAGCTTAACAGGACCGAACACTGAAGCTTTCTTT; CDR3: CASSLTGPNTEAFF; D: -; J: TRBJ1-1; V: TRBV5-6; size: -
DNA: TGTGCCAGCGGGAAGGGGGCATCCTCTGGAAACACCATATATTTT; CDR3: CASGKGASSGNTIYF; D: TRBD1; J: TRBJ1-3; V: TRBV3-1/TRBV3-2; size: -
DNA: TGTGCCAGCAGTTACCCCGGGTCAACAGAAGCTTTCTTT; CDR3: CASSYPGSTEAFF; D: -; J: TRBJ1-1; V: TRBV6-2/TRBV6-3; size: once
DNA: TGTGCCAGCTCGCCCTTTTTGGGGACAGGGGTCGACGAGCAGTTCTTC; CDR3: CASSPFLGTGVDEQFF; D: TRBD1; J: TRBJ2-1; V: TRBV18; size: -
DNA: TGTGCCAGCAGCTCGGGACTCTCTGGAAACACCATATATTTT; CDR3: CASSSGLSGNTIYF; D: -; J: TRBJ1-3; V: TRBV7-2; size: -
DNA: TGCGCCAGCAGTCAATCAGGACAGCTAAGCTCCTATAATTCACCCCTCCACTTT; CDR3: CASSQSGQLSSYNSPLHF; D: -; J: TRBJ1-6; V: TRBV23-1; size: -
DNA: TGTGCCTGGAGTGTACGCCAAGGAGCTAACTATGGCTACACCTTC; CDR3: CAWSVRQGANYGYTF; D: -; J: TRBJ1-2; V: TRBV30; size: -
DNA: TGTGCCAGCCTTGGGGACAGGGCTCGTGAAGCTTTCTTT; CDR3: CASLGDRAREAFF; D: TRBD1; J: TRBJ1-1; V: TRBV19; size: -
DNA: TGCAGTGCTAGTCTAGGACTGTCTCGCTCCTACGAGCAGTACTTC; CDR3: CSASLGLSRSYEQYF; D: -; J: TRBJ2-7; V: TRBV20-1; size: once
DNA: TGTGCCAGCAGTTTAAACAGGGGAAGGTCGGATCAGCCCCAGCATTTT; CDR3: CASSLNRGRSDQPQHF; D: TRBD1; J: TRBJ1-5; V: TRBV27; size: -